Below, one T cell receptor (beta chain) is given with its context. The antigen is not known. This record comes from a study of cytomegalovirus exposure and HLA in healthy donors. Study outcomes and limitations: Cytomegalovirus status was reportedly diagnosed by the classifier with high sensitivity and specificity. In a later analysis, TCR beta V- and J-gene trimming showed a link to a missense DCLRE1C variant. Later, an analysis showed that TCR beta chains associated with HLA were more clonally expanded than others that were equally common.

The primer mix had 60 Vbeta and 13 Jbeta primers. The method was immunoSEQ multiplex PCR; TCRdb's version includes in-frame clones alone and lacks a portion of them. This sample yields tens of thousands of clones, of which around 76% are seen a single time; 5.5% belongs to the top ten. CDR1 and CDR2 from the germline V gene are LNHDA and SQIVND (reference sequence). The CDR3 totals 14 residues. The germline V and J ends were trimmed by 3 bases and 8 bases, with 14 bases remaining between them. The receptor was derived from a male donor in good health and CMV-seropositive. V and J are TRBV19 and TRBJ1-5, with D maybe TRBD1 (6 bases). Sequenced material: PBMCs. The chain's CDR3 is CASSIMDSSKPQHF. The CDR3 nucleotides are TGTGCCAGTAGTATCATGGACAGTTCTAAGCCCCAGCATTTT.